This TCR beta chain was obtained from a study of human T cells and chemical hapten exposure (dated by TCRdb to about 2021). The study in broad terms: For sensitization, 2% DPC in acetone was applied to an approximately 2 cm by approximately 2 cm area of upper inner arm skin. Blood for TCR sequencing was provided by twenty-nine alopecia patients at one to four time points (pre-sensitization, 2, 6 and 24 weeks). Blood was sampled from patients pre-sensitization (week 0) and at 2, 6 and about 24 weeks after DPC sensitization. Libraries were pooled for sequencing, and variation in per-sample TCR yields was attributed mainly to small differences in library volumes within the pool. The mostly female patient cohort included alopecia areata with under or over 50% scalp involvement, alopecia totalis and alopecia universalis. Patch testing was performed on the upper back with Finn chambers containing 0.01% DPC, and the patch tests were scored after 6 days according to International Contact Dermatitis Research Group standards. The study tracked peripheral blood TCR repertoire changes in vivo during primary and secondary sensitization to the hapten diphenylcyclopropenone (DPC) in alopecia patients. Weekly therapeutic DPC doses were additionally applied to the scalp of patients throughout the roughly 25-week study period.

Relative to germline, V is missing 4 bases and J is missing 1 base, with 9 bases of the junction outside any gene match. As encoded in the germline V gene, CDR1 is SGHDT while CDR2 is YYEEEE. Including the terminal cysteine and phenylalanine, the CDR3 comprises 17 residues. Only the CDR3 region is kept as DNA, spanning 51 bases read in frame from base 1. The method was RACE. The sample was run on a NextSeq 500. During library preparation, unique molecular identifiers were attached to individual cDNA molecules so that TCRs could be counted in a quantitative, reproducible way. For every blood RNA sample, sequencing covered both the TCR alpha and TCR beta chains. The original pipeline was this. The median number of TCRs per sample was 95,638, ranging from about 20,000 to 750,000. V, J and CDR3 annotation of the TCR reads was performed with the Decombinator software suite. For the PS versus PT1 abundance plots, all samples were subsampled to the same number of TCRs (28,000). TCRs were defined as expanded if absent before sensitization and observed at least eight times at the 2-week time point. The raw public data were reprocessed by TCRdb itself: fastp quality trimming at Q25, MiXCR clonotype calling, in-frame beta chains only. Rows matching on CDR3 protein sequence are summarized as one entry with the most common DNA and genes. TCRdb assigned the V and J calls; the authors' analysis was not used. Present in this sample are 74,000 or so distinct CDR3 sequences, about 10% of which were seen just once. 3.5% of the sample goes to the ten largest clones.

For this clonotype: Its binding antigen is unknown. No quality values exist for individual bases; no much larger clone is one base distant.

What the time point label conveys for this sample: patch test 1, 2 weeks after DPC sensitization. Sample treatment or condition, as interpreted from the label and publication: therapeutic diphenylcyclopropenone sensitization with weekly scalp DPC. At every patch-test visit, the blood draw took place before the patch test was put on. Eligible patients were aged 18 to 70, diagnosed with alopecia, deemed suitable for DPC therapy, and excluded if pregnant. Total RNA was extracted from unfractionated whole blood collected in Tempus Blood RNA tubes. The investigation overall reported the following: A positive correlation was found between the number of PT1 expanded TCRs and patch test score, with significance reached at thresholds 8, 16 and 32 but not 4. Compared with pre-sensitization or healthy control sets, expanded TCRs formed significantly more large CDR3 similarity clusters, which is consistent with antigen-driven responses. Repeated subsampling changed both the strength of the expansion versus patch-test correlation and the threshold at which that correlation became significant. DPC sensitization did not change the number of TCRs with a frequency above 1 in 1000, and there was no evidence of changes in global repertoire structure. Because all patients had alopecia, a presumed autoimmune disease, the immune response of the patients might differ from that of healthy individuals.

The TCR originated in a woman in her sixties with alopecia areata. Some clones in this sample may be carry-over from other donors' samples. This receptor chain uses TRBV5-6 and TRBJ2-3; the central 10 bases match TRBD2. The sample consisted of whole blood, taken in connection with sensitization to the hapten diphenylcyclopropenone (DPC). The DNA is TGTGCCAGCAGCAGAAGAACTAGCGGGGCCCGCACAGATACGCAGTATTTT. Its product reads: CASSRRTSGARTDTQYF.